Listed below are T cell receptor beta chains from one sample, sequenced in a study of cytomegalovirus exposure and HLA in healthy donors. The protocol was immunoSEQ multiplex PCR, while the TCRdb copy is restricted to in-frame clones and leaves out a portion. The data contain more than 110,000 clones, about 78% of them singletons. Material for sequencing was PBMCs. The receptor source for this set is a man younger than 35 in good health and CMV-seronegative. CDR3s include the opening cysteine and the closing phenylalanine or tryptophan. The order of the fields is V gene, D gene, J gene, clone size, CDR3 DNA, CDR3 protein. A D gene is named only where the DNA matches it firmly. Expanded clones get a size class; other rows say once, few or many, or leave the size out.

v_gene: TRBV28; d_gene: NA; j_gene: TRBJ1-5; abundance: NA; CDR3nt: TGTGCCAGCTTAGTTTCAGGGACTCCAAATCAGCCCCAGCATTTT; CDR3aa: CASLVSGTPNQPQHF
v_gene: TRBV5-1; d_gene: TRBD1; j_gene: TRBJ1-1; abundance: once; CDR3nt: TGCGCCAGCAGCTGGGGACAGGCTAACACTGAAGCTTTCTTT; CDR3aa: CASSWGQANTEAFF
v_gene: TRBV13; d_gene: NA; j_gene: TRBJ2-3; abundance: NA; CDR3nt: TGTGCCAGCAGCTTCGGCGACGGATCAGGGGCGCAGTATTTT; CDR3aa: CASSFGDGSGAQYF
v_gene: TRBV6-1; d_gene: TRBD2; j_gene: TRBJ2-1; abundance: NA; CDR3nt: TGTGCCAGCCATCTGGGCGGGAGCTCCTACAATGAGCAGTTCTTC; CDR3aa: CASHLGGSSYNEQFF
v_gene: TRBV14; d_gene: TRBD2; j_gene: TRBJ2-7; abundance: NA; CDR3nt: TGTGCCAGCAGCCGGGGGACTAGCGGGGGCTCCTACGAGCAGTACTTC; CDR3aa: CASSRGTSGGSYEQYF
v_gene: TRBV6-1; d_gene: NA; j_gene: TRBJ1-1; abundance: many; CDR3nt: TGTGCCACCACAGAGAGTCTGAACACTGAAGCTTTCTTT; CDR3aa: CATTESLNTEAFF
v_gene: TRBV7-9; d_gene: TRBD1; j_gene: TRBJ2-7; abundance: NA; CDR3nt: TGTGCCAGCAGCGCCCGGGACAGCTTCTCCTACGAGCAGTACTTC; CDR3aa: CASSARDSFSYEQYF
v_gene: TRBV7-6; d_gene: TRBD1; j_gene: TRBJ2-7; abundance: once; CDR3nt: TGTGCCGTTAAGCCGGGACAGGGGGTTTCCTACGAGCAGTACTTC; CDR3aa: CAVKPGQGVSYEQYF
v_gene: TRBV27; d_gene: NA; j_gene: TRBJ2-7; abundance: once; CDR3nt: TGTGCCAGCAGTTTAGTTAGACAGTACCAGGACTACGAGCAGTACTTC; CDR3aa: CASSLVRQYQDYEQYF
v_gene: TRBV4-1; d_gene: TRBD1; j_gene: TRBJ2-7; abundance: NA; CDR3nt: TGCGCCAGCAGCCGACTGACAGGGCCCGCCTACGAGCAGTACTTC; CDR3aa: CASSRLTGPAYEQYF
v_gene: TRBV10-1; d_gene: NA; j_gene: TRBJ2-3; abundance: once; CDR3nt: TGCGCCAGCAGTGATGGGGGGAATTCGGATACGCAGTATTTT; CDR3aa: CASSDGGNSDTQYF
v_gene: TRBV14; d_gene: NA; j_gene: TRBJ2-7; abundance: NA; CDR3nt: TGTGCCAGCCAGAAAGGGGGATACGAGCAGTACTTC; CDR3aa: CASQKGGYEQYF
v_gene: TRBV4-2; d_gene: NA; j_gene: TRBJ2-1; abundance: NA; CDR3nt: TGTGCCAGCAGCCAAGATAACCAGGGGGGCCGATGGAATGAGCAGTTCTTC; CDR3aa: CASSQDNQGGRWNEQFF
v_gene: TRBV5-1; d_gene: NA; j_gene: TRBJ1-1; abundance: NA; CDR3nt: TGCGCCAGCAGCTTGCTTCCAGGGGTGAACACTGAAGCTTTCTTT; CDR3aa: CASSLLPGVNTEAFF
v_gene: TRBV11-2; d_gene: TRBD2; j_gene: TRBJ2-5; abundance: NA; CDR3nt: TGTGCCAGCAGCTTCGACATTAGCGGGAGGGCCGGGACCCAGTACTTC; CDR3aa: CASSFDISGRAGTQYF
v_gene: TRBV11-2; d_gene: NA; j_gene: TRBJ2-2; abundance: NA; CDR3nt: TGTGCCAGCAGCTTAGTCGAGGGGAGGAGGACCGGGGAGCTGTTTTTT; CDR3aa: CASSLVEGRRTGELFF
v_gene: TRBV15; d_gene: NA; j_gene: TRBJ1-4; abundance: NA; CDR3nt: TGTGCCACCAGCATAGAAGGAATGCGGACTAATGAAAAACTGTTTTTT; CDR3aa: CATSIEGMRTNEKLFF
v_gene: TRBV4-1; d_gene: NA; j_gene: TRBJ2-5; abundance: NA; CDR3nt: TGCGCCAGCAGCCTTGGGGCAGGGGTTGGCTACGGGCAGTACTTC; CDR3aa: CASSLGAGVGYGQYF